The 16 T cell receptor beta chains below come from one sample, sequenced in a study of CD8+ T cells in alopecia areata. In each case, RNA was isolated and then reverse transcribed into cDNA as the sequencing template. Sequencing was performed with immunoSEQ multiplex PCR; in TCRdb, only in-frame clones are kept and a portion is missing. This table has around 120,000 clones, approximately 60% appearing once. Sequencing was done on a sample of CD4+ T cells sorted from blood. Receptors originate from a human donor in good health.

The chain employs TRBV6-6 and TRBJ1-1; possibly TRBD1 for D (5 bases). The CDR3 spans 13 residues. CDR1 and CDR2 from the germline V gene are MNHNY and SVGAGI (reference sequence). Trimming took off 0 bases at V and 7 bases at J, with 9 bases between the two ends. CDR3: CASSYSMGDEAFF. CDR3 sequence (DNA): TGTGCCAGCAGTTACTCGATGGGGGATGAAGCTTTCTTT.

The gene calls are TRBV4-1 and TRBJ1-4; D might be TRBD1 (5 bases). The CDR3 is made up of 15 amino acids. Trimming removed 6 bases at V and 8 bases at J, with 19 bases between. The germline gives CDR1 MGHRA, CDR2 YSYEKL. CDR3: CASSYPGRMEEKLFF. The CDR3 DNA sequence: TGCGCCAGCAGTTATCCGGGACGGATGGAAGAAAAACTGTTTTTT.

The chain recombines TRBV29-1 with TRBJ2-7, with D possibly TRBD2 on 6 matching bases. V lost 4 bases and J lost 0, with 10 bases in between. Germline-derived CDR1 and CDR2 are SQVTM and ANQGSEA. This CDR3 spans 13 amino acids. CDR3 sequence reads: CSVVPAGSYEQYF. The DNA of the CDR3 is TGCAGCGTTGTGCCAGCGGGCTCCTACGAGCAGTACTTC.

Here the CDR3 DNA reads TGTGCCAGCAGCCTGGGACTAGCCCACGAGCAGTACTTC. Translating it yields CASSLGLAHEQYF. V and J are TRBV11-2 and TRBJ2-7; TRBD2 matches 9 bases. Germline V lookup: CDR1 SGHAT, CDR2 FQNNGV. V shed 5 bases and J 5 bases; nucleotides not matched to a gene: 4. The CDR3 extends over 13 amino acids. Drawing the rest from reference TRBV11-2 and TRBJ2-7, the complete variable domain is EAGVAQSPRYKIIEKRQSVAFWCNPISGHATLYWYQQILGQGPKLLIQFQNNGVVDDSQLPKDRFSAERLKGVDSTLKIQPAKLEDSAVYLCASSLGLAHEQYFGPGTRLTVT.

The chain couples TRBV29-1 to TRBJ1-1; D is ambiguous. The germline V and J ends were trimmed by 4 bases and 1 base, with 10 bases remaining between them. CDR3 length equals 13 residues. In germline, CDR1 is SQVTM, CDR2 ANQGSEA. The CDR3 here is CSVAAAPNTEAFF. As DNA, the CDR3 is TGCAGCGTTGCGGCGGCACCGAACACTGAAGCTTTCTTT.

In its sample, this clone was seen a few times. The V gene is TRBV7-7, the J gene TRBJ2-1, with D possibly called TRBD1 or TRBD2 (5 bases each). The CDR3 has 13 amino acids. The germline V and J ends were trimmed by 6 bases and 10 bases, with 16 bases remaining between them. CDR1 and CDR2 from the germline V gene are SSHAT and FNYEAQ (reference sequence). The CDR3 DNA follows: TGTGCCAGCAGTACTGATCGTGGGGGAGAGCAGTTCTTC. Amino acid sequence: CASSTDRGGEQFF. Based on the CDR3 plus reference TRBV7-7 and TRBJ2-1, the full variable domain is GAGVSQSPRYKVTKRGQDVTLRCDPISSHATLYWYQQALGQGPEFLTYFNYEAQPDKSGLPSDRFSAERPEGSISTLTIQRTEQRDSAMYRCASSTDRGGEQFFGPGTRLTVL.

This chain links TRBV6-1 with TRBJ2-7; 7 positions agree with TRBD2. The CDR3 loop spans 13 amino acids. Germline-derived CDR1 and CDR2 are MNHNS and SASEGT. J lost 2 bases, V lost 8 bases, and 6 bases had no gene match. The CDR3 DNA is TGTGCCAGCGAGACTAGCTCTACCTACGAGCAGTACTTC. Translation gives CASETSSTYEQYF.

The rearrangement links TRBV7-8 to TRBJ1-4; possible D gene TRBD1, 6 bases. Germline V gene data show CDR1 as SGHVS and CDR2 as FQNEAQ. There are 13 residues in the CDR3. The V end lost 4 bases, the J end lost 10 bases, and 13 bases lay between the germline ends. For the CDR3, the DNA is TGTGCCAGCAGCTCGCGGGAAGGGGGAAAACTGTTTTTT. This encodes CASSSREGGKLFF.

This clone came up a few times. The chain recombines TRBV29-1 with TRBJ2-3; perhaps TRBD1 as D (7 bases). In germline, CDR1 is SQVTM, CDR2 ANQGSEA. This CDR3 region has 13 residues. V lost 7 bases, J lost 0 bases, and 11 bases lay in between. The CDR3 sequence is CSGQGGSTDTQYF. The CDR3 DNA is TGCAGCGGACAGGGAGGAAGCACAGATACGCAGTATTTT.

The V call is TRBV29-1, the J call TRBJ2-1; D uncertain. V was cut by 4 bases and J by 9 bases, with 13 bases left in between. CDR1 SQVTM and CDR2 ANQGSEA come from the germline V gene. The CDR3 spans 12 residues. The CDR3 loop is CSVGEGWSEQFF. The CDR3 bases are TGCAGCGTTGGTGAAGGGTGGAGTGAGCAGTTCTTC.

The V call is TRBV4-1, the J call TRBJ1-5; 9 bases fit TRBD1. The CDR3 has 16 residues. The germline gives CDR1 MGHRA, CDR2 YSYEKL. Unmatched junction bases numbered 7, after V lost 3 bases and J lost 4 bases. The CDR3 spells CASSQRQGDLNQPQHF. The CDR3 region has the DNA TGCGCCAGCAGCCAGCGACAGGGGGATTTGAATCAGCCCCAGCATTTT.

The chain recombines TRBV4-1 with TRBJ2-3; the D gene is possibly TRBD2 (5 bases). This CDR3 is built from 14 residues. Looked up from germline, CDR1 is MGHRA and CDR2 is YSYEKL. Trimming removed 1 base at V and 11 bases at J, with 16 bases between. The CDR3 DNA reads TGCGCCAGCAGCCAAGCGGGTCCCGGGGTTATGCAGTATTTT. Translated: CASSQAGPGVMQYF.

This clone was counted a few times. The rearrangement links TRBV2 to TRBJ2-1, with D tentatively TRBD1 (6 bases). Germline assignment: CDR1 SNHLY and CDR2 FYNNEI. The CDR3 covers 15 residues. V was shortened by 7 bases and J by 0 bases, with 13 bases between the two germline ends. The CDR3 DNA is TGTGCCAGCACCCAACAGGGTAGCTCCTACAATGAGCAGTTCTTC. Translating gives CASTQQGSSYNEQFF.

This clone was detected only a few times. The genes are TRBV30 and TRBJ2-7; D ambiguous. CDR3 length: 14 residues. Germline CDR1 reads GTSNPN; CDR2 reads SVGIG (reference sequence). V lost 1 base to trimming and J lost 1 base, with 11 bases between them. The DNA for the CDR3 is TGTGCCTGGAGTGGGAAGTTAGGGTCCTACGAGCAGTACTTC. Its protein is CAWSGKLGSYEQYF.

The CDR3 nucleotides are TGTGCCAGCAGCTTGACAGGGGGCGCGGAGACCCAGTACTTC. It codes for CASSLTGGAETQYF. The chain links TRBV7-9 to TRBJ2-5, with TRBD1 identical over 10 bases. The CDR3 sequence is 14 residues long. Germline values: CDR1 SEHNR, CDR2 FQNEAQ (reference sequence). V was pared by 3 bases and J by 5 bases, with 3 bases of the junction left unmatched.

Regarding this clone: Other DNA sequences in the same sample also yield this CDR3. J is TRBJ1-2 and V is TRBV29-1, with a possible D match to TRBD1 (5 bases). CDR3 length equals 11 residues. V lost 2 bases and J lost 7, with 8 bases in between. The germline CDR1 and CDR2 sequences are SQVTM and ANQGSEA. CDR3 DNA sequence: TGCAGCGTTGAACAGGGAGGTGGCTACACCTTC. It translates to CSVEQGGGYTF.